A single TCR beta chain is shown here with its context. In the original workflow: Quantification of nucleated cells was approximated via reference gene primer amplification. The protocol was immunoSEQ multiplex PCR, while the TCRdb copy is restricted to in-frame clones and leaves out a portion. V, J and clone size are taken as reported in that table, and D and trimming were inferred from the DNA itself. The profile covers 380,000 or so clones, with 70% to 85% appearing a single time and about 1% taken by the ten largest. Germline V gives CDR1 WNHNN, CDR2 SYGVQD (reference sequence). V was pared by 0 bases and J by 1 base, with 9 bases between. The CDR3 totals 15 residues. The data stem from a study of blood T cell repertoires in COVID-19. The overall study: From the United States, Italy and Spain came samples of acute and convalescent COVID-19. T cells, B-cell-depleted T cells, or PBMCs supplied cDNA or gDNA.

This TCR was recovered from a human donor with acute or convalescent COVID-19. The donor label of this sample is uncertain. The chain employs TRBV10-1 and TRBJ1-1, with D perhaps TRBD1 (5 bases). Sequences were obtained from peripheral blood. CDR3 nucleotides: TGCGCCAGCAGTGAGTCGTCCACAGGGAACACTGAAGCTTTCTTT. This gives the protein CASSESSTGNTEAFF.